What follows are 11 T cell receptor beta chains derived from one specimen sequenced in a study of blood T cells in healthy people across ages. A J-beta primer mix and a sample-barcoded 5' primer were used in a second PCR of about 6 to 12 cycles. TCRdb itself ran the 5' RACE reads through MiXCR, one entry per CDR3 protein. The sample has more than 900,000 distinct CDR3 sequences; under 30% are singletons. These sequences were also reported in another study, on T cells of mothers and their children.

Source material: blood. Receptor source: a girl aged 2 to 9 in good health.

This clonotype was detected a few times. The chain links TRBV28 to TRBJ2-7, with D perhaps matching TRBD2 (6 bases). V was trimmed by 3 bases and J by 6 bases, leaving 12 bases between them. The CDR3 sequence is 13 residues long. Germline V gene sequence: CDR1 MDHEN, CDR2 SYDVKM. The CDR3 sequence: CASSFRLGGEQYF. DNA for the CDR3: TGTGCCAGCAGTTTCCGACTCGGGGGCGAGCAGTACTTC.

Note on this clonotype: The junction and the germline gene differ at one end; a read error may be behind it. This rearrangement joins TRBV28 to TRBJ2-6, with D possibly TRBD1 on 5 matching bases. Germline-derived CDR1 and CDR2 are MDHEN and SYDVKM. The CDR3 consists of 17 residues. The CDR3 reads CASISSTVLSGANVPTF. In DNA form, the CDR3 reads TGTGCCAGCATCTCCTCAACGGTCCTCTCTGGGGCCAACGTCCCGACTTTC.

V gene TRBV20-1 combines with J gene TRBJ2-3, with TRBD1 matching over 7 bases. The germline gives CDR1 DFQATT, CDR2 SNEGSKA (reference sequence). With 3 bases clipped from V and 4 bases from J, the junction kept 13 bases outside the gene matches. This CDR3 comprises 16 residues. The CDR3 is CSAREPRQGAPDTQYF. The CDR3 region has the DNA TGCAGTGCTAGGGAACCTCGACAGGGCGCCCCAGATACGCAGTATTTT.

This clonotype was seen a single time. This rearrangement joins TRBV6-5 to TRBJ2-1; D gene unclear. The CDR3 totals 11 residues. Trimming removed 10 bases from V and 6 bases from J, with 10 bases in between. The germline CDR1 and CDR2 sequences are MNHEY and SVGAGI. Here the CDR3 DNA reads TGTGCCACGGTAATAGGCAATGAGCAGTTCTTC. The encoded protein is CATVIGNEQFF.

This rearrangement joins TRBV6-1 to TRBJ1-1; D is uncertain. Germline-derived CDR1 and CDR2 are MNHNS and SASEGT. V was trimmed by 2 bases and J by 0 bases, leaving 16 bases between them. The CDR3 contains 17 residues. Here the CDR3 reads CASSEWFGPTMNTEAFF. The CDR3 DNA follows: TGTGCCAGCAGTGAATGGTTCGGCCCTACTATGAACACTGAAGCTTTCTTT.

This clonotype was observed at least ten times. The J gene is TRBJ2-7, the V gene TRBV12-5; tentatively, D is TRBD1 (7 bases). This CDR3 spans 12 amino acids. Trimming took 7 bases from V and 4 from J, leaving 11 bases between them. Germline V CDR1 and CDR2: LGHNT, FRNRAP. The CDR3 spells CASASGGYEQYF. The CDR3 region has the DNA TGTGCTAGTGCCTCAGGGGGGTACGAGCAGTACTTC.

Turning to this clonotype: One junction end disagrees with the germline gene, perhaps due to a read error. The J gene is TRBJ2-5, the V gene TRBV6-6, with unresolved D. Per the germline V gene, CDR1 is MNHNY and CDR2 is SVGAGI (reference sequence). This CDR3 contains 13 residues. The CDR3 sequence: CASGDRPGPHGSF. Written as DNA, the CDR3 is TGTGCCAGCGGAGATCGGCCCGGGCCTCACGGTTCCTTC.

The chain has TRBV6-5 and TRBJ2-2; no definite D call. Germline CDR1 reads MNHEY; CDR2 reads SVGAGI. The V gene lost 2 bases and the J gene lost 7 bases, with 11 bases spanning the gap. The CDR3 spans 14 residues. CDR3 sequence: CASSYTLASGELFF. For the CDR3, the DNA is TGTGCCAGCAGTTACACCCTGGCTAGCGGGGAGCTGTTTTTT.

This clonotype showed up just once. The V call is TRBV20-1, the J call TRBJ2-1, with D tentatively TRBD1 or TRBD2 (5 bases each). V lost 0 bases, J lost 3 bases, and 15 bases lay in between. This CDR3 is 16 amino acids long. Germline V gene lookup returns CDR1 DFQATT and CDR2 SNEGSKA (reference sequence). The CDR3 nucleotides are TGCAGTGCTAGAGAAGTCTGGGGCGGGCTCTACAATGAGCAGTTCTTC. Its translation is CSAREVWGGLYNEQFF.

The J gene is TRBJ1-5, the V gene TRBV20-1; D is uncertain. The V gene's germline CDR1 is DFQATT and CDR2 SNEGSKA (reference sequence). The CDR3 consists of 13 residues. Trimming stripped 5 bases from V and 0 bases from J, with 8 bases between. The CDR3 protein is CSAQDVSNQPQHF. CDR3 sequence (DNA): TGCAGTGCTCAGGACGTTAGCAATCAGCCCCAGCATTTT.

In its sample, this clonotype was seen a few times. The rearrangement joins TRBV29-1 to TRBJ2-7, with a weak D call TRBD2 (7 bases). CDR1 and CDR2 (germline): SQVTM, ANQGSEA. CDR3 length equals 15 residues. The V end lost 3 bases, the J end lost 4 bases, and 19 bases lay between the germline ends. CDR3: CSVETTRGGGYEQYF. CDR3 DNA: TGCAGCGTTGAGACCACAAGGGGGGGCGGGTACGAGCAGTACTTC.